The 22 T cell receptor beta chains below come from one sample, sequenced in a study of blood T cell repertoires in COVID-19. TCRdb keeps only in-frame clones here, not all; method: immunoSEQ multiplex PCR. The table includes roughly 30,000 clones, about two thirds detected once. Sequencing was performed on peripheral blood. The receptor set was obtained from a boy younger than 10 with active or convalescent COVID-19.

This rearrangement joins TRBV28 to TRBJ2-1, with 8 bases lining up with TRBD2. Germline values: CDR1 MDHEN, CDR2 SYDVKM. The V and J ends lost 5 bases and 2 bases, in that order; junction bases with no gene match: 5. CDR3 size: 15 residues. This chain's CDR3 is CASSIAGTTYNEQFF. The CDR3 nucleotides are TGTGCCAGCAGTATAGCGGGAACCACCTACAATGAGCAGTTCTTC. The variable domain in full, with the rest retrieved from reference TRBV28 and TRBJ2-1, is DVKVTQSSRYLVKRTGEKVFLECVQDMDHENMFWYRQDPGLGLRLIYFSYDVKMKEKGDIPEGYSVSREKKERFSLILESASTNQTSMYLCASSIAGTTYNEQFFGPGTRLTVL.

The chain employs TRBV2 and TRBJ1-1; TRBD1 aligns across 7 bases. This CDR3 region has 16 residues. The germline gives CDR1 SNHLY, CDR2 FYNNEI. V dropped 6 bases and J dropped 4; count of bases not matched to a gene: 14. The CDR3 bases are TGTGCCAGCAGCCTAAATGCCGGGACAGCCTTCACTGAAGCTTTCTTT. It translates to CASSLNAGTAFTEAFF.

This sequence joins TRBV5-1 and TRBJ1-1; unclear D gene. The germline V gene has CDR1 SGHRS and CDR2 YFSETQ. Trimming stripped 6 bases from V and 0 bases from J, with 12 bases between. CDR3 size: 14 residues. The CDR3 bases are TGCGCCAGCATGGTAGAAGAAATGAACACTGAAGCTTTCTTT. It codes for CASMVEEMNTEAFF. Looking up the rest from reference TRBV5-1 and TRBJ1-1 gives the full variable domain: KAGVTQTPRYLIKTRGQQVTLSCSPISGHRSVSWYQQTPGQGLQFLFEYFSETQRNKGNFPGRFSGRQFSNSRSEMNVSTLELGDSALYLCASMVEEMNTEAFFGQGTRLTVV.

CDR3 sequence: CASSQTSGIAYEQYF. The CDR3 region has the DNA TGTGCCAGCAGTCAGACCTCAGGGATAGCCTACGAGCAGTACTTC. This chain joins TRBV6-5 and TRBJ2-7; tentatively, D is TRBD1 (5 bases). The germline V gene encodes CDR1 MNHEY and CDR2 SVGAGI. The CDR3 is made up of 15 amino acids. V lost 5 bases to trimming and J lost 2 bases, with 16 bases between them.

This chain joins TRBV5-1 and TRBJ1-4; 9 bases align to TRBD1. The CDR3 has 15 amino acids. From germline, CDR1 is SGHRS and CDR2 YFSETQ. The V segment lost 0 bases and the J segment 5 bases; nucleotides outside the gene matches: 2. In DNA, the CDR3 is TGCGCCAGCAGCTTGGAGGGGACAGGGAATGAAAAACTGTTTTTT. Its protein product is CASSLEGTGNEKLFF.

This chain's CDR3 is CASSKAQGHGNTIYF. In DNA, the CDR3 is TGTGCCAGCAGCAAAGCGCAGGGACACGGAAACACCATATATTTT. J is TRBJ1-3 and V is TRBV21-1; the table's D call TRBD1 went unverified against the DNA. TRBV21-1 corresponds to a pseudogene. The CDR3 length is 15 residues.

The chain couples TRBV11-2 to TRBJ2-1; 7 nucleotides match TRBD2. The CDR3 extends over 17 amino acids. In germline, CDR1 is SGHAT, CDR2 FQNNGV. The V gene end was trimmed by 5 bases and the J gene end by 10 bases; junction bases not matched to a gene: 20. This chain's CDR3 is CASSTRWVAGPRREQFF. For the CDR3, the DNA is TGTGCCAGCAGCACCCGTTGGGTAGCGGGTCCCCGGCGGGAGCAGTTCTTC. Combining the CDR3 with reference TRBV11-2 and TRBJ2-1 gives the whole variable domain EAGVAQSPRYKIIEKRQSVAFWCNPISGHATLYWYQQILGQGPKLLIQFQNNGVVDDSQLPKDRFSAERLKGVDSTLKIQPAKLEDSAVYLCASSTRWVAGPRREQFFGPGTRLTVL.

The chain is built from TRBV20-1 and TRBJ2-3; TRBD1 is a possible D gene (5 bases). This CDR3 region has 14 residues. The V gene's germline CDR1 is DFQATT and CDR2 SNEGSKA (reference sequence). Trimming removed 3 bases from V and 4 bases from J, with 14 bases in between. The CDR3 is CSASSGIGADTQYF. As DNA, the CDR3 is TGCAGTGCTAGTAGTGGGATAGGGGCAGATACGCAGTATTTT.

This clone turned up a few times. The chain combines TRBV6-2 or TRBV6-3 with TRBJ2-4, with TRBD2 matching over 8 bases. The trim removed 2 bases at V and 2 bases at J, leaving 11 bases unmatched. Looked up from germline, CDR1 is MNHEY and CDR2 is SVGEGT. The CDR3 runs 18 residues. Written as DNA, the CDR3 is TGTGCCAGCAGTTACGATGGTAGCGGGATCGGGACCAAAAACATTCAGTACTTC. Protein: CASSYDGSGIGTKNIQYF.

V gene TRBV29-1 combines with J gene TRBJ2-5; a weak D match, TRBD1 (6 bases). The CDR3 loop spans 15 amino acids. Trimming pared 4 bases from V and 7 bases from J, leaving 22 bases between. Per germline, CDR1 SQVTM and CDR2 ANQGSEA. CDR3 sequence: CSVVGGRRKGATQYF. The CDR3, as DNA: TGCAGCGTTGTTGGGGGCCGGAGAAAAGGTGCGACCCAGTACTTC.

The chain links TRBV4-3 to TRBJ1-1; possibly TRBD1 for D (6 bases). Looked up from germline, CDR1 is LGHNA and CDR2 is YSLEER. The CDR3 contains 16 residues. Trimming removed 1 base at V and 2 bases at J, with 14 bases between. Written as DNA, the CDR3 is TGCGCCAGCAGCCAAGCCACCGACAGGAGTAACACTGAAGCTTTCTTT. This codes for CASSQATDRSNTEAFF.

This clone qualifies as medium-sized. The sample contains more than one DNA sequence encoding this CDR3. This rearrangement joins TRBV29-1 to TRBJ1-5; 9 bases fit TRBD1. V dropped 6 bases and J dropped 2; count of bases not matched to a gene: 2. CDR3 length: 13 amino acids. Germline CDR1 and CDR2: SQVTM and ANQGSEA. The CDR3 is CSVGQGRNQPQHF. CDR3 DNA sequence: TGCAGCGTCGGACAGGGGCGCAATCAGCCCCAGCATTTT.

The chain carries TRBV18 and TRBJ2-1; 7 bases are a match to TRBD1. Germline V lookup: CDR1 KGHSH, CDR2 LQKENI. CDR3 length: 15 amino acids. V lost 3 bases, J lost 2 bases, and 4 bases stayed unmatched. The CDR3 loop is CASSPGQATYNEQFF. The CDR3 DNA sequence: TGTGCCAGCTCACCCGGACAGGCGACCTACAATGAGCAGTTCTTC.

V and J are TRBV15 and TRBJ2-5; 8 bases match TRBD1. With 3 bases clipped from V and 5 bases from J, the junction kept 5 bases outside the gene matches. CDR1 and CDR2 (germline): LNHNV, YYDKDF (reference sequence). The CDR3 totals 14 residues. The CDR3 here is CATSRNTGGETQYF. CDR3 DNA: TGTGCCACCAGCAGGAATACAGGGGGGGAGACCCAGTACTTC.

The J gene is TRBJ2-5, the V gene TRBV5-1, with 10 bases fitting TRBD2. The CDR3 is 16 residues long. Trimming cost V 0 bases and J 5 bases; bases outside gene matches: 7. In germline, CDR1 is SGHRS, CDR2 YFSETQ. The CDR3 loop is CASSLGVLAGDETQYF. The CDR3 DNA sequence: TGCGCCAGCAGCTTGGGGGTGCTAGCGGGAGATGAGACCCAGTACTTC. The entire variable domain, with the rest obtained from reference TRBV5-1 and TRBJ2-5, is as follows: KAGVTQTPRYLIKTRGQQVTLSCSPISGHRSVSWYQQTPGQGLQFLFEYFSETQRNKGNFPGRFSGRQFSNSRSEMNVSTLELGDSALYLCASSLGVLAGDETQYFGPGTRLLVL.

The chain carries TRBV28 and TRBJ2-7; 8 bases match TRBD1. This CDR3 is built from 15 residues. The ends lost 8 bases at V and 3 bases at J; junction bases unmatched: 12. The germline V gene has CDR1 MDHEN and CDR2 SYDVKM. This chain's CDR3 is CASQSQGATYYEQYF. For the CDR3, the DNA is TGTGCCAGCCAATCCCAGGGGGCTACCTACTACGAGCAGTACTTC.

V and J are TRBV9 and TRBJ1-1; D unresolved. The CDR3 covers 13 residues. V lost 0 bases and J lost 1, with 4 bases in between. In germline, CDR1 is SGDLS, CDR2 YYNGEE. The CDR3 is CASSVDGNTEAFF. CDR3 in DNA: TGTGCCAGCAGCGTAGACGGGAACACTGAAGCTTTCTTT.

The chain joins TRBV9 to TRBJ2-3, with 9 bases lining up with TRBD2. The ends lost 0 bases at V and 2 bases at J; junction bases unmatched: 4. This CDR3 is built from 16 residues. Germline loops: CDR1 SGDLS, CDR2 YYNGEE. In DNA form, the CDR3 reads TGTGCCAGCAGCGTAGGTAGCGGGAGACTCACAGATACGCAGTATTTT. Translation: CASSVGSGRLTDTQYF.

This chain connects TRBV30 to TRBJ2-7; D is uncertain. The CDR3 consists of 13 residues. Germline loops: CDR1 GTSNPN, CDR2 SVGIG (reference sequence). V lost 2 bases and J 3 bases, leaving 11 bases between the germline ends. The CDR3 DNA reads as TGTGCCTGGAGTCTGCCCTACTTCTACGAGCAGTACTTC. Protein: CAWSLPYFYEQYF.

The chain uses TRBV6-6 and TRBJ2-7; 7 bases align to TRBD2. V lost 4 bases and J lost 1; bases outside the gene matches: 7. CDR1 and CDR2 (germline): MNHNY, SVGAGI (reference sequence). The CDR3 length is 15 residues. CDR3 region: CASSSSWEGSYEQYV. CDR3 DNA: TGTGCCAGCAGTTCTAGCTGGGAGGGTTCCTACGAGCAGTACGTC.

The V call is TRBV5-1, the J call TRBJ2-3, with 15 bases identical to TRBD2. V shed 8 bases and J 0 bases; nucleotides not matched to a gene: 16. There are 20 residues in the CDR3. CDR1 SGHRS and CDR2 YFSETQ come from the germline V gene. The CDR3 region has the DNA TGCGCCAGTAGCACCCGAGGGACTAGCGGGGGGTTTACTAGCACAGATACGCAGTATTTT. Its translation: CASSTRGTSGGFTSTDTQYF.

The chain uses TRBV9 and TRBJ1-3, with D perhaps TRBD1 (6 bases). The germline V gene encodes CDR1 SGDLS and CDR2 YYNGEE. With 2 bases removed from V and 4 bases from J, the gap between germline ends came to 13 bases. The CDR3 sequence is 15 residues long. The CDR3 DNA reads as TGTGCCAGCAGCGTGAATTTAGGACAGGGAAACACCATATATTTT. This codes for CASSVNLGQGNTIYF.